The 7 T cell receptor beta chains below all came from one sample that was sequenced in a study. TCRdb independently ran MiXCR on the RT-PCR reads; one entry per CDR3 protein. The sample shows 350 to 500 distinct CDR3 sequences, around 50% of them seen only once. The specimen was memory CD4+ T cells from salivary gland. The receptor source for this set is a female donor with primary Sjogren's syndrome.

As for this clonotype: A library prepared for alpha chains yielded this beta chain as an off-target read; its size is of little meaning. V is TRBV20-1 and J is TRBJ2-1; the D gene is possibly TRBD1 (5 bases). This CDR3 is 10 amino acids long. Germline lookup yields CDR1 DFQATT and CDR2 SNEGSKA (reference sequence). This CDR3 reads CSAGIGEQFF. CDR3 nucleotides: TGCAGCGCAGGGATCGGTGAGCAGTTCTTC.

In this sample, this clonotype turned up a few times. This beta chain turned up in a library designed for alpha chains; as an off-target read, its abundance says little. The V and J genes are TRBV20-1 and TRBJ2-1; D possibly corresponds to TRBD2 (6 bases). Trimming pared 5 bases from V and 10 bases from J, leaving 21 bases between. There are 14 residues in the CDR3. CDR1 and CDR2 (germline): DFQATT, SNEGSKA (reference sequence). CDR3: CSAGSSGEPREQFF. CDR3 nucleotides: TGCAGTGCTGGAAGCTCGGGGGAGCCCCGCGAGCAGTTCTTC.

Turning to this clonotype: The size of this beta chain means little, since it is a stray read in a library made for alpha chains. The CDR3 loop is CSASATGGRDTIYF. DNA of the CDR3: TGCAGTGCTAGCGCCACAGGGGGCAGGGACACCATATATTTT. The V gene is TRBV20-1, the J gene TRBJ1-3; 9 bases map to TRBD1. J gave up 8 bases and V 3 bases, and 8 bases lay outside the gene matches. CDR1 and CDR2 (germline): DFQATT, SNEGSKA (reference sequence). The CDR3 is made up of 14 amino acids.

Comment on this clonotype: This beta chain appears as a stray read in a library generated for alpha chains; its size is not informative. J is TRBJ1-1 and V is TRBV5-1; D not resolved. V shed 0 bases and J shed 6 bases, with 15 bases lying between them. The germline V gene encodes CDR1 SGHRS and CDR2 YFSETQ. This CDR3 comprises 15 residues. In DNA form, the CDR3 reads TGCGCCAGCAGCTTGGATGGTCCGAGGAGTGCTGAAGCTTTCTTT. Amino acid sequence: CASSLDGPRSAEAFF. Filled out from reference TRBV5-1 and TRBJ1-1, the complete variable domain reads KAGVTQTPRYLIKTRGQQVTLSCSPISGHRSVSWYQQTPGQGLQFLFEYFSETQRNKGNFPGRFSGRQFSNSRSEMNVSTLELGDSALYLCASSLDGPRSAEAFFGQGTRLTVV.

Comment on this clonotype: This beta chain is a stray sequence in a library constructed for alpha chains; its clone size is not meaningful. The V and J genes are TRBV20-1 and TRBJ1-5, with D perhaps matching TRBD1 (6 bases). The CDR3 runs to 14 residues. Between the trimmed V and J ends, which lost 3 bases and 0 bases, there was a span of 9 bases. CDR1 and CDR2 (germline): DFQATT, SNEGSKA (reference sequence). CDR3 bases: TGCAGTGCTAGGGACAGCGGTAGCAATCAGCCCCAGCATTTT. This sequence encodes CSARDSGSNQPQHF.

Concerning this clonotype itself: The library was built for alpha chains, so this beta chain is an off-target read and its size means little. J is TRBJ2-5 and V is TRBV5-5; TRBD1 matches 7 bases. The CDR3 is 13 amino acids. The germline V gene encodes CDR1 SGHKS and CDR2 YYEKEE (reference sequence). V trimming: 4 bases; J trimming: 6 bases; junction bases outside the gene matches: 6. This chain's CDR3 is CASSVEQGKTQYF. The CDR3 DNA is TGTGCCAGCAGCGTCGAACAGGGGAAGACCCAGTACTTC.

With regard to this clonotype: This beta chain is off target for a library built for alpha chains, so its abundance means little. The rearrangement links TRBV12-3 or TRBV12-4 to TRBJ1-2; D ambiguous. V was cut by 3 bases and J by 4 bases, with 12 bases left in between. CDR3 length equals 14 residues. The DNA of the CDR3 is TGTGCCAGCAGTTTTGAGGGCCTTACCTATGGCTACACCTTC. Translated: CASSFEGLTYGYTF.